These 10 T cell receptor beta chains came from one sample sequenced in a study of CD4 and CD8 cells across lung adenocarcinoma regions. MiXCR, run by TCRdb on the PCR reads, gives a single entry per CDR3 protein. The data contain about 25,000 distinct CDR3 sequences, approximately 51% of them seen just once; the ten biggest clones take up less than 50%. The sequenced material came from CD8+ T cells from the center of a lung tumor. The receptors here all came from a male donor with lung adenocarcinoma. The CD4 and CD8 labels of this study may be unreliable.

For this clonotype: The junction and the germline gene differ at one end; a read error may be behind it. The J gene is TRBJ2-4, the V gene TRBV27, with D tentatively TRBD1 (5 bases). CDR1 MNHEY and CDR2 SMNVEV come from the germline V gene (reference sequence). The CDR3 sequence is 15 residues long. Here the CDR3 DNA reads TGTGCCAGCAGTATCCGGCAGGGTGCCAAAGACATTCAGTACTTC. As protein: CASSIRQGAKDIQYF.

There are many counts of this clonotype. J is TRBJ2-1 and V is TRBV6-1; D uncertain. The CDR3 is 13 residues long. Germline loops: CDR1 MNHNS, CDR2 SASEGT. Trimming removed 10 bases from V and 2 bases from J, with 12 bases in between. In nucleotides, the CDR3 is TGTGCCACCTTCCCCCCCACCTACAATGAGCAGTTCTTC. Protein sequence: CATFPPTYNEQFF.

V is TRBV6-1 and J is TRBJ2-1; 7 bases map to TRBD2. The germline V gene encodes CDR1 MNHNS and CDR2 SASEGT. The CDR3 consists of 16 residues. After removal of 2 bases from V and 12 bases from J, the junction contained 16 bases not matched to a gene. In DNA, the CDR3 is TGTGCCAGCAGTGAAACGCAGGCTAGCGGCACAGATGCGCAGTTCTTC. It translates to CASSETQASGTDAQFF.

This clonotype was observed many times. V usage is TRBV6-1 and J usage is TRBJ2-1, with 7 nucleotides matching TRBD2. Gene TRBJ2-7 matches the end of the DNA better, so the J call may be wrong. The CDR3 totals 13 residues. The V gene's germline CDR1 is MNHNS and CDR2 SASEGT. CDR3 DNA: TGTGCCAGCAGGAATGGGGGGGCCTACGAGCAGTACTTC. It yields the protein CASRNGGAYEQYF.

This clonotype was seen repeatedly, ten times or more. The CDR3 sequence: CASSEKGGFYEQYF. Here the CDR3 DNA reads TGTGCCAGCAGTGAAAAAGGCGGGTTCTACGAGCAGTACTTC. The chain recombines TRBV6-1 with TRBJ2-1; D is perhaps TRBD2 (5 bases). Matching the DNA end better, TRBJ2-7 makes the J call doubtful. The CDR3 runs to 14 residues. Germline CDR1 and CDR2: MNHNS and SASEGT.

At least ten counts were recorded for this clonotype. The V and J genes are TRBV27 and TRBJ2-3, with D tentatively TRBD2 (5 bases). The CDR3 has 13 residues. V lost 6 bases, J lost 3 bases, and 10 bases lay in between. Germline V gene data show CDR1 as MNHEY and CDR2 as SMNVEV (reference sequence). The CDR3 reads CASRLPGTDTQYF. As DNA, the CDR3 is TGTGCCAGCAGACTCCCGGGGACAGATACGCAGTATTTT.

This clonotype was seen repeatedly, ten times or more. The chain recombines TRBV6-5 with TRBJ2-3, with D perhaps being TRBD1 or TRBD2 (5 bases each). V lost 4 bases and J 2 bases, leaving 10 bases between the germline ends. CDR1 and CDR2 (germline): MNHEY, SVGAGI. This CDR3 region has 14 residues. CDR3 coding DNA: TGTGCCAGCAGTTCAGGGAGCTCCACAGATACGCAGTATTTT. Translation gives CASSSGSSTDTQYF.

This clonotype was counted many times. The chain couples TRBV27 to TRBJ2-1; TRBD2 matches 12 bases. The DNA end lines up better with TRBJ2-7; the J call may be wrong. CDR1 MNHEY and CDR2 SMNVEV come from the germline V gene (reference sequence). The CDR3 runs 15 residues. In nucleotides, the CDR3 is TGTGCCAGCAGGGACCGACTAGCGGGAGTCTACGAGCAGTACTTC. Its protein product is CASRDRLAGVYEQYF.

This clonotype occurred many times. V gene TRBV7-8 combines with J gene TRBJ2-1; possibly TRBD2 for D (6 bases). Germline V gene sequence: CDR1 SGHVS, CDR2 FQNEAQ. The V and J ends lost 1 base and 8 bases respectively, with 6 bases between them. The CDR3 is 12 amino acids. CDR3 residues: CASSLGGDEQFF. CDR3 nucleotides: TGTGCCAGCAGCTTAGGGGGGGATGAGCAGTTCTTC.

In its sample, this clonotype was seen a few times. The chain links TRBV3-1 to TRBJ1-2, with TRBD1 matching over 9 bases. After removal of 4 bases from V and 7 bases from J, the junction contained 13 bases not matched to a gene. CDR3 length: 16 amino acids. In germline, CDR1 is LGHDT, CDR2 YNNKEL (reference sequence). The CDR3 loop reads CASSPDRGPPYGGYTF. Here the CDR3 DNA reads TGTGCCAGCAGCCCGGACAGGGGTCCGCCCTATGGTGGCTACACCTTC.